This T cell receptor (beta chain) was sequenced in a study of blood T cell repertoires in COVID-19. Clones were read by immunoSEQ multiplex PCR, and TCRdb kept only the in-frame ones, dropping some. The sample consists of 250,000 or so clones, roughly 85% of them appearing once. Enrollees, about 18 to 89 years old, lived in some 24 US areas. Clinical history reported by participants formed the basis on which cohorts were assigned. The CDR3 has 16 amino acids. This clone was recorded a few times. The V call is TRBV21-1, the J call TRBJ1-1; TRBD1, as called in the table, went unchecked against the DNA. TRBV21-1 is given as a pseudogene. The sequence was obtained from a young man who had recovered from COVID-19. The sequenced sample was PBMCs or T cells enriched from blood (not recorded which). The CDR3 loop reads CASSKGRDRENTEAFF. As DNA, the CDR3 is TGTGCCAGCAGCAAAGGACGGGACAGGGAGAACACTGAAGCTTTCTTT.